These 5 T cell receptor beta chains came from one sample sequenced in a study of shared clonotypes between healthy human individuals. Only in-frame clones appear in the TCRdb table, and some are missing; sequencing was by immunoSEQ multiplex PCR. The sample holds 450,000 to 650,000 clones, roughly four fifths seen once. Source material: PBMCs. The origin of the receptors is a woman in her thirties or forties in good health. Some clones in this sample may be carry-over from other donors' samples.

The V and J genes are TRBV5-1 and TRBJ2-1; the match to TRBD1 covers 8 bases. This CDR3 spans 14 amino acids. V was clipped by 2 bases and J by 6 bases; unmatched bases: 4. Germline V gene lookup returns CDR1 SGHRS and CDR2 YFSETQ. CDR3 protein: CASSFATGVNEQFF. The DNA for the CDR3 is TGCGCCAGCAGCTTCGCGACAGGGGTCAATGAGCAGTTCTTC.

There are a few counts of this clone. The gene calls are TRBV5-6 and TRBJ2-7; D gene uncertain. Trimming stripped 0 bases from V and 6 bases from J, with 10 bases between. This CDR3 spans 13 amino acids. Germline V gives CDR1 SGHDT, CDR2 YYEEEE. CDR3 in DNA: TGTGCCAGCAGCTTGGCCCCACACTCCGAGCAGTACTTC. It specifies CASSLAPHSEQYF. Full variable domain (rest looked up from reference TRBV5-6 and TRBJ2-7): DAGVTQSPTHLIKTRGQQVTLRCSPKSGHDTVSWYQQALGQGPQFIFQYYEEEERQRGNFPDRFSGHQFPNYSSELNVNALLLGDSALYLCASSLAPHSEQYFGPGTRLTVT.

This chain joins TRBV30 and TRBJ1-2; 7 bases align to TRBD1. V gave up 5 bases and J gave up 2 bases; unmatched junction bases: 2. CDR1 and CDR2 from the germline V gene are GTSNPN and SVGIG (reference sequence). This CDR3 spans 12 amino acids. The CDR3: CAWGDRNYGYTF. The CDR3 DNA is TGTGCCTGGGGGGACAGAAACTATGGCTACACCTTC.

This chain uses TRBV2 with TRBJ2-1; 9 nucleotides align to TRBD1. The CDR3 has 14 residues. CDR1 is SNHLY and CDR2 is FYNNEI in the germline V gene. The V segment lost 6 bases and the J segment 8 bases; nucleotides outside the gene matches: 8. The CDR3 region is CASSPQGAADEQFF. CDR3 nucleotide sequence: TGTGCCAGCAGCCCACAGGGGGCGGCCGATGAGCAGTTCTTC.

The chain links TRBV21-1 to TRBJ1-2. TRBV21-1 is marked as a pseudogene. This CDR3 is 17 amino acids long. CDR3 residues: CASSSLGCEEPNYGYTF. The CDR3 bases are TGTGCCAGCAGCAGTCTAGGTTGTGAGGAACCTAACTATGGCTACACCTTC.